Described below is a single T cell receptor beta chain sequence and its context. This CDR3 region has 17 residues. Germline lookup yields CDR1 SGHRS and CDR2 YFSETQ. With V trimmed by 3 bases and J by 1 base, 10 bases remained unmatched. The sample belongs to a study of shared T cell receptors in the human thymus. Sequencing used immunoSEQ multiplex PCR; TCRdb keeps in-frame clones, though not all of them. Of 700,000 to 750,000 clones in the sample, approximately 85% are singletons; the top ten hold around 0.01%. These sequences were also reported in another study, on human thymus T cells. That publication notes: Use of V and J genes seemed skewed within the thymic and blood repertoires. Thymic repertoires overlap heavily among unrelated individuals, related research has reported.

Sequencing was carried out using thymocytes. The J gene is TRBJ1-1, the V gene TRBV5-1, with TRBD1 matching over 9 bases. The clonotype comes from a girl under three years old with a congenital heart defect. The CDR3: CASSSPNRGLGNTEAFF. The CDR3 bases are TGCGCCAGCAGCTCGCCTAACAGGGGGCTCGGGAACACTGAAGCTTTCTTT.